The 21 T cell receptor delta chains presented below share a single source sample, sequenced in a study of γδ T cells in repeated Plasmodium falciparum infection. TCRdb re-called clones from the multiplex PCR reads using CATT. In the table there are 70,000 to 95,000 delta-chain clones, more than 1.4% of which are singletons. Flow sorting of PBMC yielded separate Vgamma9/Vdelta2+ and Vdelta2-negative gammadelta T cell populations for bulk repertoire analysis. The sample taken for sequencing was gamma-delta T cells from blood. The receptors shown here come from a pool of human donors (malaria-infected and uninfected, not separated).

This clone was observed many times. Being one base from a much bigger clone, this may be a read error. Additional DNA sequences in this sample encode the identical CDR3. The rearrangement uses TRDV1 and TRDJ1; 12 bases line up with TRDD3. Germline V gene sequence: CDR1 TSWWSYY, CDR2 QGS. The CDR3 has 21 residues. The V and J ends lost 0 bases and 3 bases, in that order; junction bases with no gene match: 17. The CDR3 nucleotides read TGTGCTCTTGGGGAACTAGGTAGCCTGTCTACTGGGGGATACATCCCCGATAAACTCATCTTT. Residues: CALGELGSLSTGGYIPDKLIF.

Points on this clone: At one end, the junction sequence differs from germline, possibly due to a read error. The gene calls are TRDV1 and TRDJ3; D may be TRDD2 or TRDD3 (9 bases each). Since TCRdb gives no J gene, matching the DNA to germline was used here to assign it. CDR1 is TSWWSYY, CDR2 QGS, per germline. The CDR3 is 23 residues long. The CDR3 DNA follows: TGCTCTGGGCCCATCCCCTTCCTACGAACTGGGGGACTGTACTCCTGGGACACCCGACAGATGTTTTTC. Encoded protein: CSGPIPFLRTGGLYSWDTRQMFF.

At least ten counts were recorded for this clone. The protein in TCRdb stems from a much larger clone and differs at residue 10 from this DNA's translation, likely a read error; here the protein is translated from the DNA. The CDR3 region is CACDTVKGTPRISYTDKLIF. In DNA form, the CDR3 reads TGTGCCTGTGACACCGTGAAGGGGACTCCAAGGATCTCGTACACCGATAAACTCATCTTT. The V and J genes are TRDV2 and TRDJ1, with TRDD3 as a possible D gene (5 bases). No J segment appears in TCRdb, so it was assigned here by matching the sequence to germline. The CDR3 spans 20 residues. The V gene's germline CDR1 is GEAIGNYY and CDR2 EKD. The V and J ends lost 0 bases and 0 bases respectively, with 25 bases between them.

This clone was counted a few times. A read error likely explains this, since a far larger clone differs by one base. Additional DNA sequences in this sample encode the identical CDR3. The gene calls are TRDV3 and TRDJ1; D perhaps matches TRDD2 (6 bases). Per germline, CDR1 TVYSNPD and CDR2 GDNSRS (reference sequence). This CDR3 is 16 amino acids long. CDR3 DNA sequence: TGTGCCTCTCCTACGGCCTGGGAGATAGGCTGGCATAAACTCATATTT. This gives the protein CASPTAWEIGWHKLIF. The full variable domain, in which reference TRDV3 and TRDJ1 provide the parts outside the CDR3, is CDKVTQSSPDQTVASGSEVVLLCTYDTVYSNPDLFWYRIRPDYSFQFVFYGDNSRSEGADFTQGRFSVKHILTQKAFHLVISPVRTEDSATYYCASPTAWEIGWHKLIFGKGTRVTVEP.

With regard to this clone: The TCRdb protein, from a much larger clone, departs from this DNA's translation at residue 14, likely by read error; the protein shown derives from the DNA. The rearrangement links TRDV2 to TRDJ1; 13 positions agree with TRDD3. TCRdb carries no J gene annotation; the J gene was assigned here by matching the DNA with germline. The CDR3 runs to 17 residues. Germline assignment: CDR1 GEAIGNYY and CDR2 EKD. CDR3 nucleotide sequence: TGTGCCTGTGACTCATTACTGGGGGATACGTACACCGATGAACTCATCTTT. Translation: CACDSLLGDTYTDELIF.

This clone was picked up many times. A read error is the likely source, as a far larger clone sits one nucleotide away. The same CDR3 arises from other DNA sequences in this sample as well. The chain is built from TRDV2 and TRDJ1; 8 bases are a match to TRDD3. The CDR3 is 18 amino acids. Germline CDR1 and CDR2: GEAIGNYY and EKD. CDR3 residues: CACEGIREGKASPDKLIF. In nucleotides, the CDR3 is TGTGCCTGTGAAGGGATACGCGAAGGGAAAGCATCCCCAGATAAGCTCATCTTT.

Remarks on this clone: TCRdb's entry gives the protein of a much larger clone, which mismatches this DNA's translation at residue 5, likely from a read error; the protein reported here is translated from the DNA. CDR3 coding DNA: TGTGCCTTTTTAGAGACGGGCGATAAACTCATCTTT. This translates into CAFLETGDKLIF. J is TRDJ1 and V is TRDV3; the D is unclear. The CDR3 runs to 12 residues. V lost 2 bases and J lost 4, with 11 bases in between. Germline CDR1 TVYSNPD, CDR2 GDNSRS (reference sequence).

For this clone: A read error likely explains this, since a far larger clone differs by one base. This CDR3 is also generated by other DNA sequences in the sample. The chain carries TRDV2 and TRDJ1, with 13 nucleotides matching TRDD3. As TCRdb names no J gene, one was assigned here on the basis of a DNA match to germline. J lost 1 base, V lost 0 bases, and 10 bases had no gene match. Germline V CDR1 and CDR2: GEAIGNYY, EKD. The length of the CDR3 is 19 residues. CDR3 DNA: TGTGCCTGTGACACCCTAGTACTGGGGGATACGCGGCGCACCGATAAACTCATCTTT. Its translation is CACDTLVLGDTRRTDKLIF.

About this clone: The protein TCRdb lists belongs to a much larger clone and differs from this DNA's translation at residue 3, which points to a read error; the protein shown is made from the DNA. The gene calls are TRDV1 and TRDJ1, with 10 positions matching TRDD3. This CDR3 is built from 16 residues. Germline CDR1 reads TSWWSYY; CDR2 reads QGS. CDR3: CAPGESSRTGGYKLIF. As DNA, the CDR3 is TGTGCTCCTGGGGAATCCTCCCGTACTGGGGGATATAAACTCATCTTT.

Remarks on this clone: The protein in TCRdb stems from a much larger clone and differs at residue 16 from this DNA's translation, likely a read error; here the protein is translated from the DNA. The V gene reported is TRDV2; the J gene is uncalled; TRDD3 reflects the table's D call only, with no check against the DNA. CDR1 is GEAIGNYY, CDR2 EKD, per germline. The length of the CDR3 is 18 residues. The CDR3 region is CACDTVTPPAWDTRQTFF. The CDR3 DNA reads TGTGCCTGTGACACCGTGACTCCCCCAGCCTGGGACACCCGACAGACGTTTTTC.

This clone showed up many times. The chain links TRDV1 to TRDJ1, with 7 bases identical to TRDD3. Losses at the gene ends were 0 bases for V and 0 bases for J; bases not matched to a gene: 16. CDR1 is TSWWSYY and CDR2 is QGS in the germline V gene. This CDR3 contains 20 residues. In nucleotides, the CDR3 is TGTGCTCTTGGGGAACTCCCGGGGTTACGACTGGGGATCAACACCGATAAACTCATCTTT. Translating gives CALGELPGLRLGINTDKLIF.

This clone was counted only a few times. The protein given by TCRdb reflects a much larger clone and differs at residue 11 from this DNA's translation, likely from a read error; the protein shown is the DNA's translation. The gene calls are TRDV1 and TRDJ1; TRDD3 matches at 7 bases. The J gene, not given by TCRdb, was assigned here from a germline match of the nucleotide sequence. The germline V gene has CDR1 TSWWSYY and CDR2 QGS. The CDR3 covers 19 residues. V shed 2 bases, J shed 8 bases, and the junction held 23 bases outside the gene matches. The CDR3 coding sequence is TGTGCTCTTGGGGAAGCGTCGAGTCCCAACTCCTGGGGGGGCTACAAACTCATCTTT. This sequence encodes CALGEASSPNSWGGYKLIF.

Comments on this clone: The likely explanation is a read error, given a far larger clone one base away. Other DNA sequences in the same sample also yield this CDR3. J is TRDJ1 and V is TRDV2; TRDD3 matches 13 bases. The J gene comes from matching the DNA to germline here; TCRdb lacks it. The CDR3 is made up of 16 amino acids. The germline V gene has CDR1 GEAIGNYY and CDR2 EKD. This chain's CDR3 is CACDTLGDTDKGKLIF. DNA for the CDR3: TGTGCCTGCGACACACTGGGGGATACGGATAAAGGGAAACTCATCTTT.

With respect to this clone: Translating this DNA gives a protein that differs at residue 9 from the TCRdb one, which belongs to a much larger clone; a read error is likely, and the protein shown is this translation. The V call is TRDV1, the J call TRDJ1, with TRDD3 matching over 7 bases. The CDR3 is 19 residues long. CDR1 is TSWWSYY and CDR2 is QGS in the germline V gene. With 2 bases clipped from V and 1 base from J, the junction kept 16 bases outside the gene matches. CDR3 sequence reads: CALGERMTSGIPATDKLIF. DNA for the CDR3: TGTGCTCTTGGGGAAAGGATGACTAGTGGGATACCGGCCACCGATAAACTCATCTTT.

This clone has only a few counts. A far larger clone is just one base off, so this is likely a read error. Other DNA variants within this sample encode the same CDR3. The rearrangement links TRDV1 to TRDJ1, with TRDD3 identical over 13 bases. TCRdb leaves out the J gene; it was filled in here by matching the DNA to germline. The CDR3 totals 21 residues. Germline CDR1 TSWWSYY, CDR2 QGS. V trimming: 4 bases; J trimming: 3 bases; junction bases outside the gene matches: 20. For the CDR3, the DNA is TGTGCTCTTGGGGCCCCTTCCTACGTGTCCCTACTGGGGGATACGGCCGATAAACTCATCTTT. It codes for CALGAPSYVSLLGDTADKLIF.

This clone appeared a few times. Given a far larger clone just one base away, this is likely a sequencing read error. This specimen includes other DNA sequences encoding the same CDR3. The chain is built from TRDV1 and TRDJ1; 13 bases fit TRDD3. No J segment appears in TCRdb, so it was assigned here by matching the sequence to germline. Per the germline V gene, CDR1 is TSWWSYY and CDR2 is QGS. This CDR3 spans 25 amino acids. The CDR3 sequence is CALGELQSSYTKTGGYASSPDKLIF. The CDR3 coding sequence is TGTGCCCTCGGGGAACTACAGTCTTCCTACACAAAAACTGGGGGATACGCGTCCTCCCCCGATAAACTCATCTTT.

This clone was counted ten times or more. V is TRDV1 and J is TRDJ1; D unresolved. CDR3 length: 18 residues. Trimming cost V 5 bases and J 0 bases, with 22 bases left between them. Germline V gives CDR1 TSWWSYY, CDR2 QGS. In DNA, the CDR3 is TGTGCTCTTGGGATCCTGTACGATGCCCTGTCCCACACCGATAAACTCATCTTT. Its protein product is CALGILYDALSHTDKLIF.

This clone was counted only a few times. A far larger clone is one nucleotide away, so this likely arose from a read error. In the same sample, other DNA sequences code for this CDR3. This chain uses TRDV2 with TRDJ1; tentative D call: TRDD3 (5 bases). The ends were cut back, 2 bases at V and 0 bases at J, with 18 bases in the middle. CDR3 length: 17 residues. Germline V gives CDR1 GEAIGNYY, CDR2 EKD. CDR3 nucleotides: TGTGCCTGTGACATCCTCACTGGAGGACCGTACACCGATAAACTCATCTTT. Translating gives CACDILTGGPYTDKLIF.

In the case of this clone: The protein TCRdb gives is from a much larger clone and does not agree with this DNA's translation at residue 6, likely a read error; the protein shown here comes from the DNA. V is TRDV1 and J is TRDJ1; 12 bases are shared with TRDD3. The J gene, absent from TCRdb, was called here by matching the DNA to germline. The germline V gene encodes CDR1 TSWWSYY and CDR2 QGS. V shed 3 bases and J 3 bases; nucleotides not matched to a gene: 14. This CDR3 has 19 residues. CDR3 nucleotide sequence: TGTGCTCTTGGGGACATGGGCTACTGGGGGATACCCACCCCCGATAAACTCATCTTT. Its protein is CALGDMGYWGIPTPDKLIF.

This clone was observed a few times. The translation of this DNA and the TCRdb protein of a much larger clone differ at residue 6, probably owing to a read error; the protein shown here is translated from the DNA. The chain combines TRDV1 with TRDJ1; D might be TRDD3 (5 bases). Germline loops: CDR1 TSWWSYY, CDR2 QGS. CDR3 length: 16 residues. The ends were cut back, 2 bases at V and 1 base at J, with 14 bases in the middle. The CDR3 sequence is CALGEWGRTATDKLIF. The CDR3, as DNA: TGTGCTCTTGGGGAATGGGGCCGGACAGCCACCGATAAACTCATCTTT.

About this clone itself: TCRdb's protein for this DNA is that of a much larger clone and differs from the translation at residue 10, likely a read error; the protein shown is the DNA translation. V usage is TRDV1 and J usage is TRDJ1, with D possibly matching TRDD3 (6 bases). The J gene is absent in TCRdb and was assigned here via DNA matching to germline. Germline CDR1 and CDR2: TSWWSYY and QGS. V gave up 1 base and J gave up 0 bases, with 21 bases separating them. The CDR3 has 19 amino acids. The CDR3 DNA sequence: TGTGCTCTTGGGGAACCTGGGGTTCCCCGCTACCCTAACACCGATAAACTCATCTTT. It codes for CALGEPGVPRYPNTDKLIF.